The text below deals with one T cell receptor beta chain. The CDR3 runs 17 residues. J was trimmed by 2 bases and V by 5 bases; bases with no gene match: 12. The germline V gene has CDR1 MNHEY and CDR2 SMNVEV (reference sequence). The data were obtained in a study of blood T cell repertoires in COVID-19. Method: immunoSEQ multiplex PCR; TCRdb's copy keeps in-frame clones and lacks some. This sample has tens of thousands of clones, with roughly 80% found just once. The origin of this receptor is a woman older than 75 with acute or convalescent COVID-19. Sequenced input: peripheral blood. The chain combines TRBV27 with TRBJ2-3; 8 bases are a match to TRBD2. The CDR3: CASSPRHPAGATDTQYF. The CDR3 DNA sequence: TGTGCCAGCAGTCCCCGACATCCAGCGGGGGCCACAGATACGCAGTATTTT.